This T cell receptor (beta chain) came from a study of T cells in Graves' hyperthyroidism and ophthalmopathy. CDR3 length equals 14 residues. Looked up from germline, CDR1 is SNHLY and CDR2 is FYNNEI. Trimming left V 5 bases short and J 7 bases short, with 12 bases between. Points from the study as a whole: A model of 13 V-J pairs discriminated ophthalmopathy from stable hyperthyroidism. Blood also carried most thyroid clonotypes expanded above 0.001.

At least ten counts were recorded for this clonotype. Its antigen is currently unknown. TCR beta CDR3 regions were amplified from RNA transcripts. Using the HTBI primer set, a first-round RT-PCR was run on the TCR CDR3. TCRdb redid the calling of the multiplex PCR reads with MiXCR, one entry per CDR3 protein. The sample has about 350,000 distinct CDR3 sequences; approximately 20% are singletons. Sequencing was done on a sample of blood. This sequence joins TRBV2 and TRBJ1-6; no firm D call. This TCR was sampled from a woman under 30 with Graves' hyperthyroidism. The CDR3 nucleotides are TGTGCCAGCAGTCCCACTAACGAGAATTCACCCCTCCACTTT. It translates to CASSPTNENSPLHF.